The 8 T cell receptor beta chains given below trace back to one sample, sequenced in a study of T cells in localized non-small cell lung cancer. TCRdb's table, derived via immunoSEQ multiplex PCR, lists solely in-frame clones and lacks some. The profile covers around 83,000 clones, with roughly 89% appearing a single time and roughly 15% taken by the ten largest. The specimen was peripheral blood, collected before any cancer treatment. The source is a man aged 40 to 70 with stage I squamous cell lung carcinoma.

CDR3 nucleotides: TGTGCCAGCAGCGAGGGGACGGATAACACTGAAGCTTTCTTT. It encodes CASSEGTDNTEAFF. The chain carries TRBV9 and TRBJ1-1; TRBD1 might be the D (5 bases). The CDR3 is 14 residues long. CDR1 is SGDLS and CDR2 is YYNGEE in the germline V gene. The V end lost 3 bases, the J end lost 2 bases, and 11 bases lay between the germline ends.

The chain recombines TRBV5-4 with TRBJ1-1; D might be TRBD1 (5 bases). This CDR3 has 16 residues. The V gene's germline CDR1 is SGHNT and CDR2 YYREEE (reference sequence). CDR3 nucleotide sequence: TGTGTCATGACCTACGGCCGGCCTGGGGCGAACACTGAAGCTTTCTTT. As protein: CVMTYGRPGANTEAFF.

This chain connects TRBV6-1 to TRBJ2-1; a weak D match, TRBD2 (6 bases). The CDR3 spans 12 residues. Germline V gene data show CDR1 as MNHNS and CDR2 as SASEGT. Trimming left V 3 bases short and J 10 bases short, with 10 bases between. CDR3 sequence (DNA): TGTGCCAGCAGTGACGTGGAGGGGGAGCAGTTCTTC. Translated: CASSDVEGEQFF.

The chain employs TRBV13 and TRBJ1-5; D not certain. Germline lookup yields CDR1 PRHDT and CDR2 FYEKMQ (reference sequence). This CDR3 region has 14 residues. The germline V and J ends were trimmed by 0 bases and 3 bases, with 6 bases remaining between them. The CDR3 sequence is CASSLGQVNQPQHF. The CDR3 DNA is TGTGCCAGCAGCTTAGGCCAGGTCAATCAGCCCCAGCATTTT.

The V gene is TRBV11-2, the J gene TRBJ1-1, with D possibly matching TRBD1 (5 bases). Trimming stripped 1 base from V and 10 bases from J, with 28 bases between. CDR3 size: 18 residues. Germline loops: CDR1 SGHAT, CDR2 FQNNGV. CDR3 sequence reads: CASSLAFRREGREDGAFF. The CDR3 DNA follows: TGTGCCAGCAGCTTAGCTTTCCGGCGGGAGGGGCGCGAGGACGGAGCTTTCTTT. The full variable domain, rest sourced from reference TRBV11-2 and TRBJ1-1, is EAGVAQSPRYKIIEKRQSVAFWCNPISGHATLYWYQQILGQGPKLLIQFQNNGVVDDSQLPKDRFSAERLKGVDSTLKIQPAKLEDSAVYLCASSLAFRREGREDGAFFGQGTRLTVV.

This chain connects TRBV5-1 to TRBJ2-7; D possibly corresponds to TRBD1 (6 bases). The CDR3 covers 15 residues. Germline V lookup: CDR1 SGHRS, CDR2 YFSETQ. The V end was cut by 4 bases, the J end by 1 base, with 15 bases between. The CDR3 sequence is CASSGTGTPSYEQYF. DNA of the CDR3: TGCGCCAGCAGCGGGACCGGGACACCATCCTACGAGCAGTACTTC.

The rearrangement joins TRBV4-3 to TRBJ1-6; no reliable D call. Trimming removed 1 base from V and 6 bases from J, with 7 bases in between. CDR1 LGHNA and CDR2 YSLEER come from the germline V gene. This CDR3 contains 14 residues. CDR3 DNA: TGCGCCAGCAGCCAAGCCCCGGTTAATTCACCCCTCCACTTT. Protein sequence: CASSQAPVNSPLHF.

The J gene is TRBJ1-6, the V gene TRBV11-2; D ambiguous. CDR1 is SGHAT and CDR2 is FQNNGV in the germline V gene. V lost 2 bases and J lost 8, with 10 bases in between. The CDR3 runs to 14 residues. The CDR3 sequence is CASSLKVSDSPLHF. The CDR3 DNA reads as TGTGCCAGCAGCTTAAAGGTTTCTGATTCACCCCTCCACTTT.